These 29 T cell receptor beta chains were all obtained from the same sample, sequenced in a study of cytomegalovirus exposure and HLA in healthy donors. PCR was performed using 60 Vbeta and 13 Jbeta primers. Measured with immunoSEQ multiplex PCR; TCRdb has only the in-frame clones, and not every one. The data show about 160,000 clones, about four fifths seen once. Sequenced input: PBMCs. These receptors all come from a male donor in good health and CMV-seropositive.

Turning to this clone: Additional DNA sequences in this sample encode the identical CDR3. The CDR3 DNA reads TGTGCCAGCAGCTTAAGAGGGACTGAAGCTTTCTTT. As protein: CASSLRGTEAFF. The V call is TRBV5-6, the J call TRBJ1-1, with D unclear. The CDR3 loop spans 12 amino acids. Looked up from germline, CDR1 is SGHDT and CDR2 is YYEEEE. V lost 2 bases and J lost 5, with 7 bases in between.

The V gene is TRBV7-2, the J gene TRBJ2-5; D possibly corresponds to TRBD1 (6 bases). The CDR3 consists of 14 residues. V lost 3 bases, J lost 5 bases, and 13 bases lay in between. Looked up from germline, CDR1 is SGHTA and CDR2 is FQGNSA. The CDR3 spells CASSFRGQMETQYF. The CDR3 DNA follows: TGTGCCAGCAGCTTCCGAGGACAGATGGAGACCCAGTACTTC.

The rearrangement links TRBV7-3 to TRBJ2-2, with TRBD1 as a possible D gene (6 bases). The CDR3 sequence is 14 residues long. V gave up 5 bases and J gave up 1 base, with 8 bases separating them. Germline assignment: CDR1 SGHTA and CDR2 FQGTGA. The CDR3 region has the DNA TGTGCCAGCAGCCCGACAGGGAACACCGGGGAGCTGTTTTTT. Amino acids: CASSPTGNTGELFF.

The rearrangement links TRBV5-1 to TRBJ2-6; 7 bases map to TRBD1. The germline gives CDR1 SGHRS, CDR2 YFSETQ. The CDR3 runs 16 residues. Germline trimming cut 4 bases from V and 4 bases from J; bases unmatched to any gene: 8. The CDR3 DNA reads as TGCGCCAGCAGCGCCGAAGGGGGCTCGGGGGCCAACGTCCTGACTTTC. Translation gives CASSAEGGSGANVLTF.

This chain uses TRBV7-3 with TRBJ2-7; 8 positions agree with TRBD1. In germline, CDR1 is SGHTA, CDR2 FQGTGA. There are 16 residues in the CDR3. The J segment lost 6 bases and the V segment lost 5 bases, leaving 15 bases of the junction unmatched. The CDR3 region has the DNA TGTGCCAGCAGCCTAATTCCCGGGACAGGAGTGGGCGAGCAGTACTTC. This encodes CASSLIPGTGVGEQYF.

The gene calls are TRBV7-3 and TRBJ2-6; D is ambiguous. The CDR3 is 16 residues long. CDR1 is SGHTA and CDR2 is FQGTGA in the germline V gene. V lost 1 base, J lost 0 bases, and 7 bases lay in between. CDR3 nucleotide sequence: TGTGCCAGCAGCTTAATGTCTAGCTCTGGGGCCAACGTCCTGACTTTC. Its protein is CASSLMSSSGANVLTF. Filled out from reference TRBV7-3 and TRBJ2-6, the complete variable domain reads GAGVSQTPSNKVTEKGKYVELRCDPISGHTALYWYRQSLGQGPEFLIYFQGTGAADDSGLPNDRFFAVRPEGSVSTLKIQRTERGDSAVYLCASSLMSSSGANVLTFGAGSRLTVL.

This chain uses TRBV10-3 with TRBJ1-4, with 9 positions matching TRBD1. The CDR3 has 15 residues. Germline CDR1 is ENHRY and CDR2 is SYGVKD. The V segment lost 4 bases and the J segment 8 bases; nucleotides outside the gene matches: 8. The CDR3 here is CAISGTGASEEKLFF. The CDR3 nucleotides read TGTGCCATCAGTGGGACAGGGGCCTCGGAGGAAAAACTGTTTTTT.

This rearrangement joins TRBV5-1 to TRBJ2-3; D might be TRBD1 (7 bases). In germline, CDR1 is SGHRS, CDR2 YFSETQ. The germline V and J ends were trimmed by 1 base and 4 bases, with 13 bases remaining between them. This CDR3 contains 15 residues. CDR3 sequence (DNA): TGCGCCAGCAGCTTGCAGGGGGGCGGACCAGATACGCAGTATTTT. Protein sequence: CASSLQGGGPDTQYF.

This clone has just a few counts. V usage is TRBV2 and J usage is TRBJ1-6; 10 nucleotides match TRBD1. The CDR3 length is 15 residues. Germline loops: CDR1 SNHLY, CDR2 FYNNEI. The V and J ends lost 10 bases and 7 bases, in that order; junction bases with no gene match: 10. The CDR3 is CATSRAGQGNSPLHF. In DNA form, the CDR3 reads TGTGCCACCTCCAGAGCGGGACAGGGGAATTCACCCCTCCACTTT.

CDR3 DNA: TGTGCCAGCACGACAGAGAACACTGAAGCTTTCTTT. Translated, it gives CASTTENTEAFF. The rearrangement links TRBV25-1 to TRBJ1-1; the D gene is possibly TRBD1 (5 bases). Per the germline V gene, CDR1 is MGHDK and CDR2 is SYGVNS. The V end was cut by 7 bases, the J end by 1 base, with 7 bases between. CDR3 length: 12 residues.

Comment on this clone: One end of the junction fails to match germline, which may point to a read error. This rearrangement joins TRBV6-5 to TRBJ2-1; 10 bases are a match to TRBD1. Per the germline V gene, CDR1 is MNHEY and CDR2 is SVGAGI. This CDR3 is 15 amino acids long. The CDR3 sequence is CASRYWDRGDDEQFF. The CDR3 region has the DNA TGTGCCAGCAGATACTGGGACAGGGGAGACGATGAGCAGTTCTTC.

This chain uses TRBV7-9 with TRBJ2-5, with 7 nucleotides matching TRBD2. The CDR3 length is 15 residues. Losses at the gene ends were 6 bases for V and 2 bases for J; bases not matched to a gene: 9. Germline CDR1 SEHNR, CDR2 FQNEAQ (reference sequence). CDR3 nucleotide sequence: TGTGCCAGCAGGTACGGGGGAGGGCTTCAAGAGACCCAGTACTTC. This sequence encodes CASRYGGGLQETQYF.

This clone was counted only a few times. This sequence joins TRBV7-2 and TRBJ2-2, with TRBD2 identical over 7 bases. This CDR3 comprises 16 residues. The germline gives CDR1 SGHTA, CDR2 FQGNSA. Germline trimming cut 5 bases from V and 0 bases from J; bases unmatched to any gene: 6. The CDR3 spells CASSPGGRSNTGELFF. In DNA, the CDR3 is TGTGCCAGCAGCCCGGGGGGACGGTCGAACACCGGGGAGCTGTTTTTT.

In this sample, this clone turned up once. The chain carries TRBV5-1 and TRBJ1-6; 7 bases are shared with TRBD1. The ends lost 7 bases at V and 5 bases at J; junction bases unmatched: 9. Germline V gives CDR1 SGHRS, CDR2 YFSETQ. The length of the CDR3 is 15 residues. CDR3 residues: CASWDTGDNNSPLHF. The CDR3 bases are TGCGCCAGCTGGGACACAGGGGATAATAATTCACCCCTCCACTTT.

CDR3 amino acids: CASSPKSLQTSNEKLFF. The CDR3 nucleotides read TGCGCCAGCAGCCCTAAGTCCCTTCAGACTTCTAATGAAAAACTGTTTTTT. The chain employs TRBV5-1 and TRBJ1-4; unclear D gene. Germline assignment: CDR1 SGHRS and CDR2 YFSETQ. V dropped 4 bases and J dropped 3 bases, with 19 bases sitting between them. The CDR3 contains 17 residues.

The chain couples TRBV4-1 to TRBJ1-2; maybe TRBD1 (5 bases). This CDR3 contains 13 residues. The germline CDR1 and CDR2 sequences are MGHRA and YSYEKL. With 5 bases removed from V and 0 bases from J, the gap between germline ends came to 7 bases. The CDR3 nucleotides read TGCGCCAGCAGCGTACAGGCTAACTATGGCTACACCTTC. Translated, it gives CASSVQANYGYTF.

V gene TRBV4-2 combines with J gene TRBJ1-6; D gene unclear. Germline V gene sequence: CDR1 LGHNA, CDR2 YNFKEQ. This CDR3 has 14 residues. The germline V and J ends were trimmed by 4 bases and 6 bases, with 10 bases remaining between them. CDR3 region: CASSPSLINSPLHF. The CDR3 DNA sequence: TGTGCCAGCAGCCCCTCCCTTATTAATTCACCCCTCCACTTT.

The J gene is TRBJ2-1, the V gene TRBV27, with TRBD2 identical over 11 bases. V was clipped by 6 bases and J by 5 bases; unmatched bases: 6. Germline values: CDR1 MNHEY, CDR2 SMNVEV (reference sequence). CDR3 length equals 15 residues. CDR3 nucleotide sequence: TGTGCCAGCAGCTTAAGACTAGCGGGGAACAATGAGCAGTTCTTC. This sequence encodes CASSLRLAGNNEQFF.

This clone was counted a few times. The chain carries TRBV29-1 and TRBJ1-1, with 7 bases lining up with TRBD1. CDR3 length: 13 residues. The trim removed 5 bases at V and 5 bases at J, leaving 8 bases unmatched. The germline V gene has CDR1 SQVTM and CDR2 ANQGSEA. CDR3 region: CSVLRTGGTEAFF. CDR3 DNA: TGCAGCGTTTTGAGGACAGGCGGAACTGAAGCTTTCTTT.

The CDR3 coding sequence is TGTGCCAGCAGCCAAGAAGCGCCGGTTCAGTACTTC. Protein sequence: CASSQEAPVQYF. V usage is TRBV4-2 and J usage is TRBJ2-5, with D unclear. V lost 0 bases to trimming and J lost 11 bases, with 10 bases between them. Germline V gene sequence: CDR1 LGHNA, CDR2 YNFKEQ. This CDR3 spans 12 amino acids.

V gene TRBV27 combines with J gene TRBJ1-2; D possibly corresponds to TRBD1 (6 bases). Germline V gives CDR1 MNHEY, CDR2 SMNVEV (reference sequence). V lost 4 bases and J 6 bases, leaving 15 bases between the germline ends. The CDR3 sequence is 14 residues long. The CDR3 loop reads CASSSTGLGNGYTF. CDR3 DNA: TGTGCCAGCAGTTCTACAGGGTTAGGCAATGGCTACACCTTC.

The sample holds a few counts of this clone. The chain uses TRBV5-1 and TRBJ1-3; TRBD1 matches at 7 bases. The germline V gene has CDR1 SGHRS and CDR2 YFSETQ. The CDR3 consists of 16 residues. The V and J ends lost 3 bases and 0 bases, in that order; junction bases with no gene match: 6. The CDR3 spells CASSSTGPDSGNTIYF. The CDR3 nucleotides read TGCGCCAGCAGCTCGACAGGGCCCGACTCTGGAAACACCATATATTTT.

A single count supports this clone. The sample carries other DNA sequences with the same CDR3. The genes are TRBV7-9 and TRBJ1-1; TRBD1 agrees at 7 bases. Germline CDR1 is SEHNR and CDR2 is FQNEAQ (reference sequence). The CDR3 is 15 residues long. V was clipped by 1 base and J by 0 bases; unmatched bases: 2. Here the CDR3 reads CASSLEGALNTEAFF. CDR3 nucleotides: TGTGCCAGCAGCTTAGAGGGGGCACTGAACACTGAAGCTTTCTTT.

The chain uses TRBV27 and TRBJ1-1; D is unresolved. This CDR3 region has 14 residues. With 4 bases removed from V and 4 bases from J, the gap between germline ends came to 13 bases. Germline values: CDR1 MNHEY, CDR2 SMNVEV (reference sequence). The DNA for the CDR3 is TGTGCCAGCAGTTCCCGAGAGGGTAGCACTGAAGCTTTCTTT. As protein: CASSSREGSTEAFF.

The chain is built from TRBV4-1 and TRBJ1-1, with TRBD1 matching 10 bases. CDR3 length equals 15 residues. Per germline, CDR1 MGHRA and CDR2 YSYEKL. V lost 2 bases and J lost 8; bases outside the gene matches: 8. The CDR3 is CASSQPRDRGVEAFF. The CDR3, as DNA: TGCGCCAGCAGCCAACCCCGGGACAGGGGTGTCGAAGCTTTCTTT.

The gene calls are TRBV6-1 and TRBJ1-2; the match to TRBD1 covers 7 bases. The V gene end was trimmed by 5 bases and the J gene end by 8 bases; junction bases not matched to a gene: 8. CDR3 length equals 13 residues. CDR1 is MNHNS, CDR2 SASEGT, per germline. CDR3 region: CASSLRQGGGYTF. CDR3 in DNA: TGTGCCAGCAGTCTTCGACAGGGAGGAGGCTACACCTTC.

The chain couples TRBV19 to TRBJ1-4; D ambiguous. The V and J ends lost 6 bases and 7 bases respectively, with 12 bases between them. The CDR3 sequence is 13 residues long. Germline values: CDR1 LNHDA, CDR2 SQIVND (reference sequence). In DNA form, the CDR3 reads TGTGCCAGTAGCCACGGTACCTTTGAAAAACTGTTTTTT. As protein: CASSHGTFEKLFF.

The chain uses TRBV5-1 and TRBJ2-6; TRBD1 matches 8 bases. The CDR3 consists of 16 residues. Trimming took 4 bases from V and 1 from J; bases not matched to a gene: 4. Per germline, CDR1 SGHRS and CDR2 YFSETQ. CDR3 nucleotide sequence: TGCGCCAGCAGCCCACGGACAGGGTCTGGGGCCAACGTCCTGACTTTC. This encodes CASSPRTGSGANVLTF. The whole variable domain, remainder taken from reference TRBV5-1 and TRBJ2-6, is KAGVTQTPRYLIKTRGQQVTLSCSPISGHRSVSWYQQTPGQGLQFLFEYFSETQRNKGNFPGRFSGRQFSNSRSEMNVSTLELGDSALYLCASSPRTGSGANVLTFGAGSRLTVL.

This chain uses TRBV5-1 with TRBJ1-2, with D tentatively TRBD1 (6 bases). The CDR3 consists of 14 residues. CDR1 and CDR2 (germline): SGHRS, YFSETQ. V was pared by 2 bases and J by 4 bases, with 12 bases between. The CDR3 sequence: CASSLGGISYGYTF. The CDR3 coding sequence is TGCGCCAGCAGCTTAGGGGGAATCTCCTATGGCTACACCTTC.